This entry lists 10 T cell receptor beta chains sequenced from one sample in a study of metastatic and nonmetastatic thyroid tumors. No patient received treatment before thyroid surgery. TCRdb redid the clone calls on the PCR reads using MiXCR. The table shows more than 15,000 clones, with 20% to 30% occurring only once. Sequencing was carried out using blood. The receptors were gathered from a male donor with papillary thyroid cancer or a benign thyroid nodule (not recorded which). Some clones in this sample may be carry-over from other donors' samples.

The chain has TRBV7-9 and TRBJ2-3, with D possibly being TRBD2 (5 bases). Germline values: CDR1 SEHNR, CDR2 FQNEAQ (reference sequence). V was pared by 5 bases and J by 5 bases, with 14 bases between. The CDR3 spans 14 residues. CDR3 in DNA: TGTGCCAGCAGCCCCGAGGCTCGGGGAGATACGCAGTATTTT. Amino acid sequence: CASSPEARGDTQYF.

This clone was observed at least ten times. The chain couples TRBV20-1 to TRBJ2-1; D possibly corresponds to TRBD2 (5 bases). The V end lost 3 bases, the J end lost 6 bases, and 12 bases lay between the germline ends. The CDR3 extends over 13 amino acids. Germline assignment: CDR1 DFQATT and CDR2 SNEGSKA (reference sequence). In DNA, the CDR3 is TGCAGTGCTAGGTCTCCCAGCGGCAATGAGCAGTTCTTC. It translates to CSARSPSGNEQFF.

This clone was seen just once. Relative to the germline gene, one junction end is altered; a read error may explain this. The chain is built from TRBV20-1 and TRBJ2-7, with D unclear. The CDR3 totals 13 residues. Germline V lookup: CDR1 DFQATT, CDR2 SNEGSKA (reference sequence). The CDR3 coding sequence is TGCACTGCTAGTGTTCGAGGAACCTACGAGCAGTACTTC. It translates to CTASVRGTYEQYF.

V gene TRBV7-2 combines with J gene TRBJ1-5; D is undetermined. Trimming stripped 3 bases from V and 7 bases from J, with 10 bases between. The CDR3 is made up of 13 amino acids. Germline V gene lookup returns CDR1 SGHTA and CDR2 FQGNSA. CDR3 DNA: TGTGCCAGCAGCTTTGGCGGTGGGCAGCCCCAGCATTTT. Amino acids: CASSFGGGQPQHF.

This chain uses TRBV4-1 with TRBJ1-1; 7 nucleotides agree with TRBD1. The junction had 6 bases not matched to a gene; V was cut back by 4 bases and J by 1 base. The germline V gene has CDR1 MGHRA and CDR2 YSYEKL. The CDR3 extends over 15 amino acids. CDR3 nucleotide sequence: TGCGCCAGCAGCCTGAACAGGGGTGAGAACACTGAAGCTTTCTTT. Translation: CASSLNRGENTEAFF.

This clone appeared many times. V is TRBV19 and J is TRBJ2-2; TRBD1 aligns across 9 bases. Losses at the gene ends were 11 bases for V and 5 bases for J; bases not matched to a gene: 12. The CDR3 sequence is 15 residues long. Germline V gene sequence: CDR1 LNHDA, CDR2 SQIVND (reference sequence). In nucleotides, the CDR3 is TGTGCCGTAGCCACCGGGACAGGGTTGACCGGGGAGCTGTTTTTT. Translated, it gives CAVATGTGLTGELFF.

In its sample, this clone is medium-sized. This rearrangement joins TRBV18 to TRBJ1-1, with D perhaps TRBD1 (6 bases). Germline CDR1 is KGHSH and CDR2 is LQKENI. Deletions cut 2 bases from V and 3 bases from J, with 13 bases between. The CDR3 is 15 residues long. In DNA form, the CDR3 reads TGTGCCAGCTCACCATTACAGGGAATTGACACTGAAGCTTTCTTT. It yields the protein CASSPLQGIDTEAFF. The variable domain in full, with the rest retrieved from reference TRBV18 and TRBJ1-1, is NAGVMQNPRHLVRRRGQEARLRCSPMKGHSHVYWYRQLPEEGLKFMVYLQKENIIDESGMPKERFSAEFPKEGPSILRIQQVVRGDSAAYFCASSPLQGIDTEAFFGQGTRLTVV.

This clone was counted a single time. The CDR3 loop is CASSVDTNQPQHF. Here the CDR3 DNA reads TGTGCCAGCAGCGTAGATACCAATCAGCCCCAGCATTTT. This chain joins TRBV9 and TRBJ1-5; D ambiguous. The germline CDR1 and CDR2 sequences are SGDLS and YYNGEE. The CDR3 length is 13 residues. Trimming pared 0 bases from V and 3 bases from J, leaving 4 bases between.

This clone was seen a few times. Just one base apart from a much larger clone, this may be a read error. The CDR3 DNA follows: TGTGCCAGCAGCCCAGAACAGGGTTGGGGCCATGAAGCTTTCTTT. This translates into CASSPEQGWGHEAFF. The chain combines TRBV3-1 with TRBJ1-1, with D possibly matching TRBD1 (6 bases). Looked up from germline, CDR1 is LGHDT and CDR2 is YNNKEL (reference sequence). CDR3 length equals 15 residues. V was shortened by 4 bases and J by 7 bases, with 19 bases between the two germline ends.

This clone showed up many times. For the CDR3, the DNA is TGTGCCAGCAGCCAGGGACAGGCCTCGTATGGCTACACCTTC. Translation gives CASSQGQASYGYTF. The rearrangement joins TRBV3-1 to TRBJ1-2, with 8 bases fitting TRBD1. J gave up 5 bases and V 3 bases, and 5 bases lay outside the gene matches. CDR3 length equals 14 residues. CDR1 and CDR2 (germline): LGHDT, YNNKEL (reference sequence). The full variable domain, with the rest looked up from reference TRBV3-1 and TRBJ1-2, is DTAVSQTPKYLVTQMGNDKSIKCEQNLGHDTMYWYKQDSKKFLKIMFSYNNKELIINETVPNRFSPKSPDKAHLNLHINSLELGDSAVYFCASSQGQASYGYTFGSGTRLTVV.